Below are 14 T cell receptor beta chains sequenced from a single sample in a study of blood T cells in healthy people across ages. The authors ran a second PCR of roughly 6 to 11 cycles using a sample-barcoded 5' primer and a J-beta primer mix. Each CDR3 protein is one row after TCRdb ran MiXCR on the 5' RACE reads. The sample holds about 690,000 distinct CDR3 sequences, roughly 41% seen once. The specimen sequenced was blood. The receptors were sampled from a man at least 80 years old in good health.

This clonotype was picked up many times. J is TRBJ2-3 and V is TRBV5-1; 8 bases are a match to TRBD2. The CDR3 contains 15 residues. V shed 0 bases and J 5 bases; nucleotides not matched to a gene: 5. Germline CDR1 reads SGHRS; CDR2 reads YFSETQ. Written as DNA, the CDR3 is TGCGCCAGCAGCTTGGGTGCGGGGGGTAAAGATACGCAGTATTTT. This translates into CASSLGAGGKDTQYF.

J is TRBJ2-1 and V is TRBV2, with D possibly TRBD2 on 7 matching bases. The CDR3 runs to 15 residues. Between the trimmed V and J ends, which lost 2 bases and 5 bases, there was a span of 13 bases. Germline CDR1 reads SNHLY; CDR2 reads FYNNEI. The CDR3 protein is CASSEMGGAHNEQFF. The DNA of the CDR3 is TGTGCCAGCAGTGAAATGGGGGGGGCCCACAATGAGCAGTTCTTC.

CDR3 residues: CASSQVGWGRPNTEAFF. As DNA, the CDR3 is TGTGCCAGCAGCCAAGTAGGCTGGGGCCGACCAAACACTGAAGCTTTCTTT. This chain connects TRBV4-2 to TRBJ1-1, with a tentative D call TRBD1 (5 bases). Germline values: CDR1 LGHNA, CDR2 YNFKEQ. Trimming cost V 1 base and J 2 bases, with 17 bases left between them. The CDR3 has 17 amino acids.

This clonotype was counted only a few times. The chain is built from TRBV6-1 and TRBJ2-3; 7 bases are shared with TRBD2. The V gene end was trimmed by 6 bases and the J gene end by 14 bases; junction bases not matched to a gene: 11. Germline lookup yields CDR1 MNHNS and CDR2 SASEGT. CDR3 size: 12 residues. CDR3 in amino acids: CASSLDWEGLYF. CDR3 nucleotide sequence: TGTGCCAGCAGCCTCGATTGGGAGGGATTGTATTTT.

A single count supports this clonotype. A much larger clone sits a single nucleotide away, making a read error possible. The rearrangement uses TRBV10-3 and TRBJ2-3; the match to TRBD2 covers 11 bases. The germline V gene has CDR1 ENHRY and CDR2 SYGVKD. After removal of 4 bases from V and 4 bases from J, the junction contained 4 bases not matched to a gene. This CDR3 has 15 residues. The CDR3 coding sequence is TGTGCCATCAGTGGACCGGGACTAGCGGCAGATACGCAGTATTTT. Translated: CAISGPGLAADTQYF.

With respect to this clonotype: A much larger clone lies a single base off, so this may be a read error. This chain uses TRBV20-1 with TRBJ1-5; D is unclear. Per the germline V gene, CDR1 is DFQATT and CDR2 is SNEGSKA (reference sequence). Trimming took off 0 bases at V and 10 bases at J, with 10 bases between the two ends. The CDR3 contains 12 residues. CDR3 region: CSARDGFCPQHF. CDR3 bases: TGCAGTGCTAGAGATGGTTTTTGCCCCCAGCATTTT.

This clonotype has at least ten counts. The gene calls are TRBV6-2 or TRBV6-3 and TRBJ2-1, with 7 bases that match TRBD1. This CDR3 is built from 11 residues. Trimming removed 5 bases from V and 10 bases from J; junction bases left unmatched: 2. Germline CDR1 and CDR2: MNHEY and SVGEGT. For the CDR3, the DNA is TGTGCCAGCAGTGACAGGGTGGAGCAGTTCTTC. This codes for CASSDRVEQFF.

This clonotype was seen a handful of times. This rearrangement joins TRBV10-1 to TRBJ1-1; D is uncertain. V was shortened by 0 bases and J by 4 bases, with 6 bases between the two germline ends. Germline lookup yields CDR1 WNHNN and CDR2 SYGVQD (reference sequence). CDR3 length: 13 amino acids. CDR3: CASSESGRTEAFF. The DNA of the CDR3 is TGCGCCAGCAGTGAGTCGGGTCGCACTGAAGCTTTCTTT.

This clonotype was picked up many times. The genes are TRBV9 and TRBJ1-5; D not certain. The CDR3 length is 18 residues. Looked up from germline, CDR1 is SGDLS and CDR2 is YYNGEE. V lost 1 base and J lost 3, with 20 bases in between. The CDR3 loop reads CASSVQQPALGNNQPQHF. CDR3 nucleotide sequence: TGTGCCAGCAGCGTACAGCAGCCGGCGCTCGGGAACAATCAGCCCCAGCATTTT.

This chain connects TRBV18 to TRBJ2-4, with D possibly called TRBD1 or TRBD2 (6 bases each). In germline, CDR1 is KGHSH, CDR2 LQKENI. V was shortened by 3 bases and J by 0 bases, with 12 bases between the two germline ends. CDR3 size: 16 residues. The CDR3 nucleotides are TGTGCCAGCTCACCGGGGGGCCCTCTAGCCAAAAACATTCAGTACTTC. Amino acids: CASSPGGPLAKNIQYF.

This clonotype has only one observation. The rearrangement uses TRBV25-1 and TRBJ2-7; 7 bases line up with TRBD1. Losses at the gene ends were 8 bases for V and 7 bases for J; bases not matched to a gene: 17. Germline values: CDR1 MGHDK, CDR2 SYGVNS. CDR3 length equals 15 residues. The CDR3 region is CASGPPGQNYNEQYF. The CDR3 DNA reads TGTGCCAGCGGACCCCCGGGACAGAATTACAATGAGCAGTACTTC.

This clonotype was counted a few times. This chain joins TRBV29-1 and TRBJ1-2; no clear D gene. Germline V gives CDR1 SQVTM, CDR2 ANQGSEA. V lost 1 base to trimming and J lost 4 bases, with 10 bases between them. This CDR3 region has 13 residues. The CDR3 DNA sequence: TGCAGCGTTGAAGTAGGGCAGTTCTATGGCTACACCTTC. It encodes CSVEVGQFYGYTF.

The chain combines TRBV6-5 with TRBJ1-1, with 9 bases aligning to TRBD1. Germline V gene sequence: CDR1 MNHEY, CDR2 SVGAGI. The CDR3 length is 17 residues. The ends lost 2 bases at V and 7 bases at J; junction bases unmatched: 14. This CDR3 is CASSYPGQGRSTGEAFF. CDR3 nucleotide sequence: TGTGCCAGCAGTTACCCGGGACAGGGAAGGTCTACCGGTGAAGCTTTCTTT.

CDR3 residues: CSARDGQGGYNGYTF. CDR3 sequence (DNA): TGCAGTGCTAGAGACGGACAGGGTGGATACAATGGCTACACCTTC. The J gene is TRBJ1-2, the V gene TRBV20-1; 8 nucleotides line up with TRBD1. Per the germline V gene, CDR1 is DFQATT and CDR2 is SNEGSKA (reference sequence). V gave up 0 bases and J gave up 6 bases; unmatched junction bases: 9. The CDR3 length is 15 residues.